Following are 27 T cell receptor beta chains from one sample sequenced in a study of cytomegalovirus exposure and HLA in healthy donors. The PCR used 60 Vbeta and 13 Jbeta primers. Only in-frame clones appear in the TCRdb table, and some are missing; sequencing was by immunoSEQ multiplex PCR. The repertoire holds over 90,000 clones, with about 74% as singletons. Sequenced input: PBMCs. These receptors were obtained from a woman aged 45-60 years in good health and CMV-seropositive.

The CDR3 DNA sequence: TGTGCCAGCTCCTGGGGCAGAGAAGCTTTCTTT. Protein product: CASSWGREAFF. This chain connects TRBV27 to TRBJ1-1, with D tentatively TRBD1 (5 bases). CDR3 size: 11 residues. CDR1 and CDR2 (germline): MNHEY, SMNVEV (reference sequence). V gave up 8 bases and J gave up 8 bases, with 12 bases separating them.

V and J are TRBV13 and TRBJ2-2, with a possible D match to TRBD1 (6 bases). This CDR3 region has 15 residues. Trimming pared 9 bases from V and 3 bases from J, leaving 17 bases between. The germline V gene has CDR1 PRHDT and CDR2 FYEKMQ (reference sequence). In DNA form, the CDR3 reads TGTGCCAGTTCCGGGAAGGGGGAGTACACCGGGGAGCTGTTTTTT. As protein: CASSGKGEYTGELFF.

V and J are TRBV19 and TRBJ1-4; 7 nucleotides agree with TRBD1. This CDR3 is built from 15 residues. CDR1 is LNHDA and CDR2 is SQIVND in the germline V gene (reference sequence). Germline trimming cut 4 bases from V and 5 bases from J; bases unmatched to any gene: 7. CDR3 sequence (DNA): TGTGCCAGTAGTACCGGACAGGCCTCCAATGAAAAACTGTTTTTT. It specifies CASSTGQASNEKLFF.

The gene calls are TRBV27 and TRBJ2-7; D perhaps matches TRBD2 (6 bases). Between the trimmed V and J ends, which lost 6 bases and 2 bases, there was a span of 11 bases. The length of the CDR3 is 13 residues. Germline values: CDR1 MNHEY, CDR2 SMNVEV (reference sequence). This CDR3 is CASRWREPYEQYF. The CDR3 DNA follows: TGTGCCAGCAGGTGGCGGGAACCCTACGAGCAGTACTTC.

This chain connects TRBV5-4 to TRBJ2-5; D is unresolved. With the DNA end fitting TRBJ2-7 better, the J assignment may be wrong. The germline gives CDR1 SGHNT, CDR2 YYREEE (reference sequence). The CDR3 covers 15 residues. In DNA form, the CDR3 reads TGTGCCAGCAGCTTGGGGATATACGACTCCTACGAGCAGTACTTC. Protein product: CASSLGIYDSYEQYF.

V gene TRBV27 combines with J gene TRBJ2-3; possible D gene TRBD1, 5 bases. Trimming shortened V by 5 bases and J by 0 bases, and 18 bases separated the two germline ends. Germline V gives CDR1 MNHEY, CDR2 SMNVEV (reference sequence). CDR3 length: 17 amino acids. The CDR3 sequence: CASSRKTTVLSTDTQYF. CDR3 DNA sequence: TGTGCCAGCAGTCGTAAGACGACAGTGCTGAGCACAGATACGCAGTATTTT.

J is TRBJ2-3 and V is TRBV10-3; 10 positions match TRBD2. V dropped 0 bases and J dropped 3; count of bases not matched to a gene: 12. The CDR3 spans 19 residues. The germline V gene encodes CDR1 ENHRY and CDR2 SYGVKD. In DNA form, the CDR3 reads TGTGCCATCAGTGAGTCGCTGATGGGAGCGGGAGGGGGTACAGATACGCAGTATTTT. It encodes CAISESLMGAGGGTDTQYF.

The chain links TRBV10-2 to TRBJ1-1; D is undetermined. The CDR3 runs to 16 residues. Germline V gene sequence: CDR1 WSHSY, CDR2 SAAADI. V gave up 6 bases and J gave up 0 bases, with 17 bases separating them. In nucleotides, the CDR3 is TGCGCCAGCAGCAACCCCATTGGGCCCATGAACACTGAAGCTTTCTTT. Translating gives CASSNPIGPMNTEAFF.

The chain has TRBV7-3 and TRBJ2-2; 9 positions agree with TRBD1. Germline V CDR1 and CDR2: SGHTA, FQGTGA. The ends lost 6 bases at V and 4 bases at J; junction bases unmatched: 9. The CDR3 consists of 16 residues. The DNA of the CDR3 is TGTGCCAGCAGGAAAACAGGGGGCACGGGCACCGGGGAGCTGTTTTTT. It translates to CASRKTGGTGTGELFF.

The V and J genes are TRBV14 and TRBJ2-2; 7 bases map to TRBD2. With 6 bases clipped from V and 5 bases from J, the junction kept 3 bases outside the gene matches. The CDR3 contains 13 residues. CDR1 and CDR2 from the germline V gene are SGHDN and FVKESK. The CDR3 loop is CASRSSGTGELFF. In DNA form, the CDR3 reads TGTGCCAGCAGGAGTAGCGGGACCGGGGAGCTGTTTTTT.

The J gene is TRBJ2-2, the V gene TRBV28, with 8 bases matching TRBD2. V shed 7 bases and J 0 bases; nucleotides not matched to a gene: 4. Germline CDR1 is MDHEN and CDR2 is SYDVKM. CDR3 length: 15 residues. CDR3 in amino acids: CASNQGLANTGELFF. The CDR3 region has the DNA TGTGCCAGCAACCAGGGACTAGCGAACACCGGGGAGCTGTTTTTT. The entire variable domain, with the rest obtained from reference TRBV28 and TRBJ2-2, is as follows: DVKVTQSSRYLVKRTGEKVFLECVQDMDHENMFWYRQDPGLGLRLIYFSYDVKMKEKGDIPEGYSVSREKKERFSLILESASTNQTSMYLCASNQGLANTGELFFGEGSRLTVL.

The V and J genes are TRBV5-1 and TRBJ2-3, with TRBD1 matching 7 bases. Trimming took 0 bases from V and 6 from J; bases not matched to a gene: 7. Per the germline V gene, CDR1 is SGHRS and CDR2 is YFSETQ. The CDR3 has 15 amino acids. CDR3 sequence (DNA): TGCGCCAGCAGCTTGGGACAGGGTGTTTGGGATACGCAGTATTTT. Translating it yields CASSLGQGVWDTQYF.

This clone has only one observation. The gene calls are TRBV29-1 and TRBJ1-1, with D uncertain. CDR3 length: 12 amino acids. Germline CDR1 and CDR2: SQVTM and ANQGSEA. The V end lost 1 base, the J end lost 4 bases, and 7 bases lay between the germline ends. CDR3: CSVEGLRTEAFF. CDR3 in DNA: TGCAGCGTTGAAGGGCTCCGCACTGAAGCTTTCTTT.

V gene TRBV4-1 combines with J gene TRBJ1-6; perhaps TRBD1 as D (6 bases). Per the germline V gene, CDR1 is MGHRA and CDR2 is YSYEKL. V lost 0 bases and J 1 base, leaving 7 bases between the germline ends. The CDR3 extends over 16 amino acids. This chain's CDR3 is CASSQDQGSYNSPLHF. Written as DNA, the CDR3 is TGCGCCAGCAGCCAAGATCAGGGGTCCTATAATTCACCCCTCCACTTT.

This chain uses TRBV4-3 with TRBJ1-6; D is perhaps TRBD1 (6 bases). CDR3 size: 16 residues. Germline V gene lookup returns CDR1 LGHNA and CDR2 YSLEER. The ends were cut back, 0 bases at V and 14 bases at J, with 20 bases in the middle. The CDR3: CASSQDLQGTMNSLHF. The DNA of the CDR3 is TGCGCCAGCAGCCAAGATTTACAGGGAACCATGAATTCCCTCCACTTT.

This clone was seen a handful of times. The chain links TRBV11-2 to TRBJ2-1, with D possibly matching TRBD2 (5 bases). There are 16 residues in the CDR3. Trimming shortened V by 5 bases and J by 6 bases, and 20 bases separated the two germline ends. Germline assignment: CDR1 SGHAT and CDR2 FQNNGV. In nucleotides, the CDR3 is TGTGCCAGCAGCGTCGGTTTGACTATGGTAGTCAATGAGCAGTTCTTC. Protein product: CASSVGLTMVVNEQFF.

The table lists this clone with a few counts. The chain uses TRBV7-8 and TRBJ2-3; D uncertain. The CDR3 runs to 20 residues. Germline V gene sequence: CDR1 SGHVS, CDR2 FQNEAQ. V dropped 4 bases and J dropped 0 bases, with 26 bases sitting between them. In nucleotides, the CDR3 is TGTGCCAGCAGCTCCACTGGGCCTTCCCGTAGTTCCCCTAGCACAGATACGCAGTATTTT. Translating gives CASSSTGPSRSSPSTDTQYF.

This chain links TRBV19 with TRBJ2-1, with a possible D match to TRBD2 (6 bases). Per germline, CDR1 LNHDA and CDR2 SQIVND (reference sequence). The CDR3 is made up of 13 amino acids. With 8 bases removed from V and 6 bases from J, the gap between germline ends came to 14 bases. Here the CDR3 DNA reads TGTGCCAGTGCCCGGGACTTTGGCAATGAGCAGTTCTTC. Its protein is CASARDFGNEQFF.

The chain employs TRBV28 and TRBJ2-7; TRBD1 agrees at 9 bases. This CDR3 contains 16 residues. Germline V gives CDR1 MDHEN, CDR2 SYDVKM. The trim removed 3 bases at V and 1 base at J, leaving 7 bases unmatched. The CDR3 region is CASSFPQQGASYEQYF. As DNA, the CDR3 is TGTGCCAGCAGTTTCCCCCAACAGGGGGCATCCTACGAGCAGTACTTC.

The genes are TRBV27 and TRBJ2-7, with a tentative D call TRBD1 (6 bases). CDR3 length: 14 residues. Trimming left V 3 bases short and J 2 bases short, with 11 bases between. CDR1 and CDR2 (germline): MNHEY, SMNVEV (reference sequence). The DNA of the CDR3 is TGTGCCAGCAGTTTGGCACAGGGACCCTACGAGCAGTACTTC. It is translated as CASSLAQGPYEQYF.

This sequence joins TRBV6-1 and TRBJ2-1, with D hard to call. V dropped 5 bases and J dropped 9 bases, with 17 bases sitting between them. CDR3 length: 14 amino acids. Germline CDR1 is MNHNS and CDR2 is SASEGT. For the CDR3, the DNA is TGTGCCAGCAGTCTATCAGGCGACCACAGTGAGCAGTTCTTC. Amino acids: CASSLSGDHSEQFF.

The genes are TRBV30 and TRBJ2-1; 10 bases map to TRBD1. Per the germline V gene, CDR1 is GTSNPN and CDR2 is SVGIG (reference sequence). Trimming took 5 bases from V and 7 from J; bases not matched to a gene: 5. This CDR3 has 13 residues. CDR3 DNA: TGTGCCTGGGAAAGGACAGGGGGGAATGAGCAGTTCTTC. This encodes CAWERTGGNEQFF.

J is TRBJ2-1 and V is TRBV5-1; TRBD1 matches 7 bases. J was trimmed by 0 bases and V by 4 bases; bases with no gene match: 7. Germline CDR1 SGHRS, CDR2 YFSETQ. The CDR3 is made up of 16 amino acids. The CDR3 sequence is CASSEGQRSSYNEQFF. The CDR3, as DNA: TGCGCCAGCAGCGAGGGACAGAGGAGCTCCTACAATGAGCAGTTCTTC.

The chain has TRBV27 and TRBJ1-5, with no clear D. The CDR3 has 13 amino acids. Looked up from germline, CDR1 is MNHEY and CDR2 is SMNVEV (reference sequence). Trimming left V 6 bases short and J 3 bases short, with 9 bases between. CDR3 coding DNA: TGTGCCAGCAGCCCCCAGTACAATCAGCCCCAGCATTTT. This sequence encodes CASSPQYNQPQHF.

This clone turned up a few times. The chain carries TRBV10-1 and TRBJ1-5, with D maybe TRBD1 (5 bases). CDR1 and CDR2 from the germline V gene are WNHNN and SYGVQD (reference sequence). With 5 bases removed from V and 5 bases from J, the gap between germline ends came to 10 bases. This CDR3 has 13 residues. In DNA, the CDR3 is TGCGCCAGCAGTACGGGGGTCGATCAGCCCCAGCATTTT. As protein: CASSTGVDQPQHF.

The CDR3 reads CSANRAANTGELFF. The CDR3 DNA follows: TGCAGCGCAAACAGGGCCGCGAACACCGGGGAGCTGTTTTTT. This chain links TRBV29-1 with TRBJ2-2; D is possibly TRBD1 (6 bases). The CDR3 runs to 14 residues. Per germline, CDR1 SQVTM and CDR2 ANQGSEA. Trimming left V 7 bases short and J 0 bases short, with 12 bases between.

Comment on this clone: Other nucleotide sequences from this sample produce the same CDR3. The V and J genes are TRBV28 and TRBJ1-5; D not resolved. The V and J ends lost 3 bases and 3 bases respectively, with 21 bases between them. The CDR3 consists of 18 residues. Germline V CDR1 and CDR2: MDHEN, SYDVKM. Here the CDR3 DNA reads TGTGCCAGCAGTTTGCCTAGATCTGGGAGGGCCCCCAATCAGCCCCAGCATTTT. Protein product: CASSLPRSGRAPNQPQHF. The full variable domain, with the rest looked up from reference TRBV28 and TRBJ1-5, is DVKVTQSSRYLVKRTGEKVFLECVQDMDHENMFWYRQDPGLGLRLIYFSYDVKMKEKGDIPEGYSVSREKKERFSLILESASTNQTSMYLCASSLPRSGRAPNQPQHFGDGTRLSIL.